Listed below are T cell receptor beta chains from one sample, sequenced in a study of neurological immune-mediated disorders. TCRdb re-derived calls from the 5' RACE reads in MiXCR, one entry per CDR3 protein. Of more than 45,000 distinct CDR3 sequences listed, about an eighth were seen once; the top ten hold about 1.7%. Sequenced material: PBMCs. These receptor sequences come from a man in his 60s in good health. Each CDR3 is given with its conserved first and last residue.

>TRBV6-5|TRBJ1-2
CASSRNGVGAGIGYTF
>TRBV20-1|TRBJ2-7
CSAPSGVSSYEQYF
>TRBV5-1|TRBJ2-1
CASSTGQGSYNEQFF
>TRBV7-9|TRBJ2-1
CASSPWRGTYNEQFF
>TRBV2|TRBJ1-6
CASSGGITSPLHF
>TRBV20-1|TRBJ2-3
CSAGSSEATQYF
>TRBV9|TRBJ2-3
CASSGGQGQGFDTQYF
>TRBV5-6|TRBJ1-3
CASSPGRSSGNTIYF
>TRBV20-1|TRBJ1-2
CSADWGGESYGYTF
>TRBV20-1|TRBJ1-6
CSARDTLGHSPLHF
>TRBV29-1|TRBJ2-2
CSVRADTGELFF
>TRBV12-3/TRBV12-4|TRBJ1-2
CASSFQGNGYTF
>TRBV6-4|TRBJ1-1
CASSVGENTEAFF
>TRBV7-3|TRBJ2-3
CASSEVGGQGTDTQYF
>TRBV5-1|TRBJ2-2
CASSFGGNTGELFF
>TRBV9|TRBJ2-3
CASSLSSPSTDTQYF
>TRBV10-3|TRBJ2-1
CAIASGGARNEQFF
>TRBV29-1|TRBJ2-5
CSVLRDRGLGETQYF